This TCR beta chain emerged from a study of human T cells and chemical hapten exposure. Each CDR3 protein is one row after TCRdb ran MiXCR on the RACE reads. This sample has some 380,000 distinct CDR3 sequences, with 4.8% found just once. Germline-derived CDR1 and CDR2 are KGHSH and LQKENI. Trimming removed 0 bases from V and 4 bases from J, with 12 bases in between. The CDR3 is 15 amino acids. Time point given: patch test 1, 2 weeks after DPC sensitization. Documented treatment: therapeutic diphenylcyclopropenone sensitization with weekly scalp DPC. Ten or more counts support this clonotype. The receptor's source is a woman aged 50 to 60 with alopecia areata. Some clones in this sample may be carry-over from other donors' samples. The J gene is TRBJ1-2, the V gene TRBV18; D is perhaps TRBD1 (6 bases). The sample was whole blood, taken in connection with sensitization to the hapten diphenylcyclopropenone (DPC). The CDR3 DNA reads as TGTGCCAGCTCACCACCCACAGGGCCCGCCTATGGCTACACCTTC. Protein: CASSPPTGPAYGYTF.